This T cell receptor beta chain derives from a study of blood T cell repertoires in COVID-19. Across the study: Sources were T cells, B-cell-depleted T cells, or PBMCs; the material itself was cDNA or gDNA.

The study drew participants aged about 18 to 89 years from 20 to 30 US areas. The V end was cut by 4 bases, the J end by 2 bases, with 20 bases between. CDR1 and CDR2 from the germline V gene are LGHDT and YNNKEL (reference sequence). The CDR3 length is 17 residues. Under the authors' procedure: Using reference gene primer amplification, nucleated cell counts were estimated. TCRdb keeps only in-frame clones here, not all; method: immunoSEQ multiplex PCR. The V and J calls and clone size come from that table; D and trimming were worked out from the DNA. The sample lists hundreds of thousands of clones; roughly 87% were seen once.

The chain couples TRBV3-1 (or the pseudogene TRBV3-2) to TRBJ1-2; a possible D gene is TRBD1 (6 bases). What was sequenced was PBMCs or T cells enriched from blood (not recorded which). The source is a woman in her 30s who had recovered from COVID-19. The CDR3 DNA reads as TGTGCCAGCAGCCCTTATTTAAACAGGGTTGAAAACTATGGCTACACCTTC. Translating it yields CASSPYLNRVENYGYTF.